A single sample is the source of the 16 T cell receptor beta chains below, sequenced in a study of T cell repertoires in cytomegalovirus infection. In TCRdb, the reads were re-called with MiXCR into one record per CDR3 protein. The sample lists hundreds of thousands of distinct CDR3 sequences; about 9.1% were seen once. Specimen: PBMCs. These receptors all stem from a human donor in good health (CMV status not recorded). Some clones in this sample may be carry-over from other donors' samples.

This clonotype was picked up a small number of times. The chain links TRBV29-1 to TRBJ2-1; 7 nucleotides line up with TRBD1. CDR3 length: 11 amino acids. CDR1 and CDR2 (germline): SQVTM, ANQGSEA. The V and J ends lost 6 bases and 9 bases, in that order; junction bases with no gene match: 5. CDR3 amino acids: CSVERGPEQFF. CDR3 coding DNA: TGCAGCGTGGAGAGGGGGCCTGAGCAGTTCTTC.

In this sample, this clonotype turned up many times. The rearrangement links TRBV29-1 to TRBJ2-5; 7 bases align to TRBD1. Germline values: CDR1 SQVTM, CDR2 ANQGSEA. The CDR3 is 15 residues long. With 5 bases clipped from V and 4 bases from J, the junction kept 13 bases outside the gene matches. The CDR3 sequence: CSVHRERQGRETQYF. CDR3 coding DNA: TGCAGCGTTCATAGAGAAAGACAGGGACGAGAGACCCAGTACTTC.

This clonotype was detected ten times or more. The gene calls are TRBV7-2 and TRBJ2-5; 8 nucleotides align to TRBD1. CDR3 length equals 13 residues. The germline CDR1 and CDR2 sequences are SGHTA and FQGNSA. V was pared by 5 bases and J by 7 bases, with 6 bases of the junction left unmatched. CDR3 protein: CASSPGGPGTQYF. CDR3 DNA sequence: TGTGCCAGCAGCCCAGGGGGCCCGGGGACCCAGTACTTC. Full variable domain (outside the CDR3, taken from reference TRBV7-2 and TRBJ2-5): GAGVSQSPSNKVTEKGKDVELRCDPISGHTALYWYRQSLGQGLEFLIYFQGNSAPDKSGLPSDRFSAERTGGSVSTLTIQRTQQEDSAVYLCASSPGGPGTQYFGPGTRLLVL.

This clonotype was observed many times. V usage is TRBV7-6 and J usage is TRBJ2-6; no clear D gene. Germline V gene lookup returns CDR1 SGHVS and CDR2 FNYEAQ. The CDR3 is made up of 16 amino acids. V shed 5 bases and J shed 0 bases, with 11 bases lying between them. The CDR3 reads CASSPKTHSGANVLTF. CDR3 in DNA: TGTGCCAGCAGCCCGAAGACACACTCTGGGGCCAACGTCCTGACTTTC.

This clonotype was observed many times. This chain links TRBV6-2 or TRBV6-3 with TRBJ2-3; TRBD2 aligns across 14 bases. Germline CDR1 is MNHEY and CDR2 is SVGEGT. V lost 7 bases to trimming and J lost 7 bases; unmatched junction nucleotides: 10. This CDR3 region has 16 residues. Written as DNA, the CDR3 is TGTGCCAGCAACCCACGGACTAGCGGGGGGACAAATACGCAGTATTTT. It specifies CASNPRTSGGTNTQYF.

The chain joins TRBV6-6 to TRBJ1-2; D is perhaps TRBD1 (5 bases). Per germline, CDR1 MNHNY and CDR2 SVGAGI (reference sequence). The germline V and J ends were trimmed by 3 bases and 4 bases, with 9 bases remaining between them. The CDR3 spans 13 residues. The DNA for the CDR3 is TGTGCCAGCAGTTATGGGGCTGGCTATGGCTACACCTTC. Translation gives CASSYGAGYGYTF.

This clonotype was recorded at least ten times. The rearrangement links TRBV7-2 to TRBJ1-2, with 7 bases aligning to TRBD1. Germline values: CDR1 SGHTA, CDR2 FQGNSA. J lost 7 bases, V lost 3 bases, and 5 bases had no gene match. CDR3 length: 13 residues. CDR3 region: CASSFSGDSGYTF. Written as DNA, the CDR3 is TGTGCCAGCAGCTTCTCAGGGGACAGTGGCTACACCTTC. The whole variable domain, remainder taken from reference TRBV7-2 and TRBJ1-2, is GAGVSQSPSNKVTEKGKDVELRCDPISGHTALYWYRQSLGQGLEFLIYFQGNSAPDKSGLPSDRFSAERTGGSVSTLTIQRTQQEDSAVYLCASSFSGDSGYTFGSGTRLTVV.

With respect to this clonotype: With a much larger clone just one base away, this may be a read error. The gene calls are TRBV20-1 and TRBJ1-1; D is undetermined. The CDR3 contains 14 residues. The V gene's germline CDR1 is DFQATT and CDR2 SNEGSKA (reference sequence). The CDR3 reads CSARVGGGNTKAFF. CDR3 nucleotides: TGCAGTGCTAGAGTCGGAGGAGGGAACACTAAAGCTTTCTTT.

This clonotype has a count of ten or more. V usage is TRBV12-3 or TRBV12-4 and J usage is TRBJ2-2; D call uncertain. This CDR3 has 16 amino acids. The V end lost 4 bases, the J end lost 0 bases, and 12 bases lay between the germline ends. The CDR3 reads CASSYRRRTNTGELFF. In DNA form, the CDR3 reads TGTGCCAGCAGTTATCGTCGCAGGACGAACACCGGGGAGCTGTTTTTT.

The sample holds a few counts of this clonotype. The J gene is TRBJ1-2, the V gene TRBV6-4, with a possible D match to TRBD1 (6 bases). CDR3 length: 14 residues. In germline, CDR1 is MRHNA, CDR2 SNTAGT. Trimming removed 0 bases at V and 8 bases at J, with 13 bases between. CDR3 nucleotides: TGTGCCAGCAGTGACTCTTACAGGGTTGGCGGCTACACCTTC. This encodes CASSDSYRVGGYTF.

This clonotype has only a few counts. CDR3 amino acids: CSVVRLGNTGELFF. The CDR3, as DNA: TGCAGCGTTGTTCGTCTCGGGAACACCGGGGAGCTGTTTTTT. The gene calls are TRBV29-1 and TRBJ2-2; D gene uncertain. Trimming left V 4 bases short and J 1 base short, with 10 bases between. This CDR3 spans 14 amino acids. Germline V gives CDR1 SQVTM, CDR2 ANQGSEA.

This sequence joins TRBV12-3 or TRBV12-4 and TRBJ1-1; 8 bases are a match to TRBD1. Trimming removed 5 bases from V and 11 bases from J; junction bases left unmatched: 13. This CDR3 is 14 amino acids long. This CDR3 is CASSPIRDRSRAFF. CDR3 sequence (DNA): TGTGCCAGCAGTCCAATACGGGACAGGAGCCGGGCTTTCTTT.

This clonotype has a count of ten or more. The V call is TRBV7-9, the J call TRBJ2-7; no firm D call. The CDR3 length is 12 residues. In germline, CDR1 is SEHNR, CDR2 FQNEAQ (reference sequence). V dropped 3 bases and J dropped 5 bases, with 8 bases sitting between them. CDR3 loop: CASSLDGDEQYF. The CDR3 nucleotides read TGTGCCAGCAGCTTGGACGGAGACGAGCAGTACTTC.

This clonotype was observed many times. One end of the junction is discordant with germline, which a read error may explain. The chain joins TRBV3-1 to TRBJ1-5, with unresolved D. The length of the CDR3 is 15 residues. Looked up from germline, CDR1 is LGHDT and CDR2 is YNNKEL (reference sequence). This CDR3 is CASSQDRQSYQPQHF. CDR3 nucleotide sequence: TGTGCCAGCAGTCAAGACCGGCAGTCCTATCAGCCCCAGCATTTT.

This clonotype was detected many times. The chain joins TRBV5-6 to TRBJ2-1; 13 nucleotides match TRBD2. This CDR3 has 15 residues. V lost 5 bases and J lost 8; bases outside the gene matches: 7. Looked up from germline, CDR1 is SGHDT and CDR2 is YYEEEE. CDR3 in amino acids: CASSSTSGGLDEQFF. CDR3 DNA: TGTGCCAGCAGTTCGACTAGCGGGGGGTTAGATGAGCAGTTCTTC.

Points on this clonotype: This sequence may be a read error, since a much larger clone differs from it by one base. This rearrangement joins TRBV28 to TRBJ1-5, with TRBD1 matching 10 bases. The germline gives CDR1 MDHEN, CDR2 SYDVKM. The CDR3 length is 16 residues. The CDR3 spells CSSSPSLGQGKRPQHF. The CDR3 bases are TGTTCCAGCAGTCCCTCCCTGGGACAGGGGAAGCGGCCCCAGCATTTT.